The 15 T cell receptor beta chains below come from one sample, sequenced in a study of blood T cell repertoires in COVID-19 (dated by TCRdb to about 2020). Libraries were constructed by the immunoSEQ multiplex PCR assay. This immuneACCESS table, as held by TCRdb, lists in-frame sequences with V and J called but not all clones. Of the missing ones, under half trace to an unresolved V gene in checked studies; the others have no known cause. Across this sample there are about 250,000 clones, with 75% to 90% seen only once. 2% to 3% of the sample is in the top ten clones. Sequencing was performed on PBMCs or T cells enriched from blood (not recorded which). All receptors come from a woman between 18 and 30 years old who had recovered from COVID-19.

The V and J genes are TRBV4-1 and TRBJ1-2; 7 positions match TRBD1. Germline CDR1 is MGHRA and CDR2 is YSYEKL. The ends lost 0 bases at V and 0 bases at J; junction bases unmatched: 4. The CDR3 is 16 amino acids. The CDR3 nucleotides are TGCGCCAGCAGCCAAGAAGGGACAGTCCCTAACTATGGCTACACCTTC. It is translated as CASSQEGTVPNYGYTF.

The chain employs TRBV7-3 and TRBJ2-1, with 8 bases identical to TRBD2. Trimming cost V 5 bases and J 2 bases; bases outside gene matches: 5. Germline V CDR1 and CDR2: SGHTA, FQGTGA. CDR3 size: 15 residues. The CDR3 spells CASSPREGAYNEQFF. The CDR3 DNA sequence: TGTGCCAGCAGCCCCCGGGAGGGGGCCTACAATGAGCAGTTCTTC.

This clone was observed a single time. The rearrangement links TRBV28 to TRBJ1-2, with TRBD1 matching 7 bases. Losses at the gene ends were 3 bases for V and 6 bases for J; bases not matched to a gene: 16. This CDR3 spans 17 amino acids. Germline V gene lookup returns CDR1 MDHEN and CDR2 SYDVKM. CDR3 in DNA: TGTGCCAGCAGTTTCCCGACCCGGGACAGTGCCTCTGATGGCTACACCTTC. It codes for CASSFPTRDSASDGYTF.

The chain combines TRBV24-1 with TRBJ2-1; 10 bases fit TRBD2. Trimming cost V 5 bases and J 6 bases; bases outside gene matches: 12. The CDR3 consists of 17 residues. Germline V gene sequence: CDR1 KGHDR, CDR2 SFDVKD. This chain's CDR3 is CATSVPSAGGPGNEQFF. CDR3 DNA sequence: TGTGCCACCAGTGTTCCGTCAGCGGGGGGGCCGGGCAATGAGCAGTTCTTC.

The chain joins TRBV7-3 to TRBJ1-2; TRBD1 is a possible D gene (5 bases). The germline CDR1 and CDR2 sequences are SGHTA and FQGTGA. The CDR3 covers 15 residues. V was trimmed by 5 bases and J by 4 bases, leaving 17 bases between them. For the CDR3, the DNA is TGTGCCAGCAGCGCCCGCGGGGGTGAAAGCTATGGCTACACCTTC. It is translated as CASSARGGESYGYTF.

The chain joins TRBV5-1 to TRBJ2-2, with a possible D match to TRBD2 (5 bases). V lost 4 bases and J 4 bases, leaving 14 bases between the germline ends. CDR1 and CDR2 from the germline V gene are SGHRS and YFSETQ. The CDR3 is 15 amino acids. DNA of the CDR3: TGCGCCAGCAGCCCGGACGGGGTTCTCACCGGGGAGCTGTTTTTT. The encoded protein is CASSPDGVLTGELFF.

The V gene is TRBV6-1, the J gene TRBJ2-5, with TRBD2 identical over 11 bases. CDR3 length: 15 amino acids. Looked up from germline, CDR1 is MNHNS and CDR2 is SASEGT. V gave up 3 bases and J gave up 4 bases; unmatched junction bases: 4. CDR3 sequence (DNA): TGTGCCAGCAGTGATACTAGCGGGGGAGGAGAGACCCAGTACTTC. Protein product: CASSDTSGGGETQYF.

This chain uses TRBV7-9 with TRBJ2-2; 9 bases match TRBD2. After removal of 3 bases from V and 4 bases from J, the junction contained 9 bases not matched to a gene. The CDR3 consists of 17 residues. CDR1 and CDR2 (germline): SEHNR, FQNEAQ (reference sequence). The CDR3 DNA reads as TGTGCCAGCAGCTTTAGTCCTAGCGGGGTTGGCACCGGGGAGCTGTTTTTT. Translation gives CASSFSPSGVGTGELFF.

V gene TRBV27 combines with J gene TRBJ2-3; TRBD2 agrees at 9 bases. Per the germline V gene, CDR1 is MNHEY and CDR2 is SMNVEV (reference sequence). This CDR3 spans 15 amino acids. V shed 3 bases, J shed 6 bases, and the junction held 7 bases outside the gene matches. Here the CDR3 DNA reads TGTGCCAGCAGTTTGGCGGGGGGGTTGCCGGATACGCAGTATTTT. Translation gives CASSLAGGLPDTQYF.

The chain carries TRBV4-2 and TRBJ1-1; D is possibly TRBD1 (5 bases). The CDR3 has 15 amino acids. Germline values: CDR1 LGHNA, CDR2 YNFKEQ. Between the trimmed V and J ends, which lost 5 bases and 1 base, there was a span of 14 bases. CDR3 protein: CASSTLTATNTEAFF. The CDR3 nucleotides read TGTGCCAGCAGCACCTTGACAGCTACGAACACTGAAGCTTTCTTT.

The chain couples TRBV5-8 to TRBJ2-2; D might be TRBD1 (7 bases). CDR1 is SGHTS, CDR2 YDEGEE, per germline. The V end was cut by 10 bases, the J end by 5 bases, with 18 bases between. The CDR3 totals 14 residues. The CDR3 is CAPTEGAYTGELFF. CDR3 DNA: TGTGCCCCCACGGAGGGGGCGTATACCGGGGAGCTGTTTTTT.

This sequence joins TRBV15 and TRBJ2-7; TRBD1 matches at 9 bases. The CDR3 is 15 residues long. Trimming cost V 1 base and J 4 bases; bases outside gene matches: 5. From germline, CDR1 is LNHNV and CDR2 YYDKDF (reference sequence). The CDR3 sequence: CATSRVPGQGYEQYF. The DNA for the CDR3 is TGTGCCACCAGCAGAGTTCCGGGACAGGGTTACGAGCAGTACTTC.

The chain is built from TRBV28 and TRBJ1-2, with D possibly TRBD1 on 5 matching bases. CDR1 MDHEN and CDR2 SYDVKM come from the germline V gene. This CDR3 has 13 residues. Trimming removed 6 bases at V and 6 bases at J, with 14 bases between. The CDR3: CASRHGTGDGYTF. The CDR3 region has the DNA TGTGCCAGCAGACATGGGACGGGGGATGGCTACACCTTC.

The CDR3, as DNA: TGTGCCAGCAGCGTAGGCGGGGCGTGGGGCGGGGAGCTGTTTTTT. Translating gives CASSVGGAWGGELFF. The J gene is TRBJ2-2, the V gene TRBV9; D perhaps matches TRBD2 (6 bases). There are 15 residues in the CDR3. Germline CDR1 reads SGDLS; CDR2 reads YYNGEE. V gave up 0 bases and J gave up 7 bases, with 13 bases separating them.

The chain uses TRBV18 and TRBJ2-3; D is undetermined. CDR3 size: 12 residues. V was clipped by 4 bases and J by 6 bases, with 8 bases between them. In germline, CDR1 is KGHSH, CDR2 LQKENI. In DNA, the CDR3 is TGTGCCAGCTCACTCTTGGGCGATACGCAGTATTTT. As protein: CASSLLGDTQYF. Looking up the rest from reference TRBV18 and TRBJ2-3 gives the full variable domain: NAGVMQNPRHLVRRRGQEARLRCSPMKGHSHVYWYRQLPEEGLKFMVYLQKENIIDESGMPKERFSAEFPKEGPSILRIQQVVRGDSAAYFCASSLLGDTQYFGPGTRLTVL.